This TCR beta chain was observed in a study of blood T cell repertoires in COVID-19. Using immunoSEQ multiplex PCR, the repertoire was profiled, and TCRdb retains in-frame clones only, with some absent. The sample has about 95,000 clones, around nine tenths seen once. Trimming stripped 6 bases from V and 5 bases from J, with 16 bases between. Germline V gene data show CDR1 as SGHNT and CDR2 as YENEEA. The CDR3 runs 14 residues. This clone appeared once. The V gene is TRBV11-3, the J gene TRBJ2-5, with a tentative D call TRBD2 (6 bases). The TCR sequence derives from a woman aged 45-65 years in a cohort sampled during active COVID-19. The sequencing sample was made of peripheral blood. The CDR3 loop reads CASSQRASRETQYF. CDR3 nucleotides: TGTGCCAGCAGTCAGCGGGCTAGCCGCGAGACCCAGTACTTC.